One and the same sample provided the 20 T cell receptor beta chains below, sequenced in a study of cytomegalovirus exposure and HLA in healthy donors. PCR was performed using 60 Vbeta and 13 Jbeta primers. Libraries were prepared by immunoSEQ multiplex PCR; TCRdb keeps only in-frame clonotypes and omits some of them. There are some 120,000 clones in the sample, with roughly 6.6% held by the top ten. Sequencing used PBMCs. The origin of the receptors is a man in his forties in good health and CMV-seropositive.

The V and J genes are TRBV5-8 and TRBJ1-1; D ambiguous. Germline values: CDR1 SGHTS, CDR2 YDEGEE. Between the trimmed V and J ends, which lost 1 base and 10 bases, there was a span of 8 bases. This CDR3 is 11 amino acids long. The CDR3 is CASSLTVGAFF. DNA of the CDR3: TGTGCCAGCAGCTTGACCGTCGGAGCTTTCTTT.

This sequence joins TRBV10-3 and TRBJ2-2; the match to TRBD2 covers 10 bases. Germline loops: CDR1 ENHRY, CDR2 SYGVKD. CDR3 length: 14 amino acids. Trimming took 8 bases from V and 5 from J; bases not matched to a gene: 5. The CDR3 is CAIGELAGTGELFF. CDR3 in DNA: TGTGCCATCGGGGAACTAGCGGGAACCGGGGAGCTGTTTTTT.

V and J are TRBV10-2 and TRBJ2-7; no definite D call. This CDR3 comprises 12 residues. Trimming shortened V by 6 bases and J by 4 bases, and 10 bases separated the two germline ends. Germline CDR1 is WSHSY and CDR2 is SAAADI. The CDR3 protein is CASSRLVYEQYF. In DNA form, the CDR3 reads TGCGCCAGCAGCCGTCTAGTATACGAGCAGTACTTC.

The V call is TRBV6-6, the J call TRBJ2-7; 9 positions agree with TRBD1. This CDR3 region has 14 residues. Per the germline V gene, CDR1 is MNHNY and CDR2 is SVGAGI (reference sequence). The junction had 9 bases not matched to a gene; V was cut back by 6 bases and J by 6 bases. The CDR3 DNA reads TGTGCCAGCAGCCCAGTGGGACAGGGATCCGAGCAGTACTTC. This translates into CASSPVGQGSEQYF.

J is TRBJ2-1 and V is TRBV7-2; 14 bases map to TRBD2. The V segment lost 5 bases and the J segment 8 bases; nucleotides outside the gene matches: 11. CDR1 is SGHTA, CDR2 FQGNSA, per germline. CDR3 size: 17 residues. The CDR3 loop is CASSARGTSGRGHEQFF. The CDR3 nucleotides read TGTGCCAGCAGCGCGAGAGGGACTAGCGGGAGAGGTCATGAGCAGTTCTTC.

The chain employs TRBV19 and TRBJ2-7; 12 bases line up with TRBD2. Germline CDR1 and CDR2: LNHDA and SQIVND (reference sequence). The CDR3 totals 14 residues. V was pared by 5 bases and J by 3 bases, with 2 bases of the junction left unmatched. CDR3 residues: CASSRTSGIYEQYF. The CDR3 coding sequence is TGTGCCAGTAGTCGGACTAGCGGGATCTACGAGCAGTACTTC.

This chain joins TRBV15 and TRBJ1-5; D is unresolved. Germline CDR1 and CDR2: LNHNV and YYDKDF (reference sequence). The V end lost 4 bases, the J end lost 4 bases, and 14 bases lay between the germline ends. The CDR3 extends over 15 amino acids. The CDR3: CATSTFGRPNQPQHF. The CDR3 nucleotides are TGTGCCACCAGCACCTTCGGGAGGCCAAATCAGCCCCAGCATTTT.

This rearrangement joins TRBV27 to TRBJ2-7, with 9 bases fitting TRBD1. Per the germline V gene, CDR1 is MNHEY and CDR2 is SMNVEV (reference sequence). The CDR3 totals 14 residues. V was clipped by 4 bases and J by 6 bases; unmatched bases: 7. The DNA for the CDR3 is TGTGCCAGCAGTTCGGGACAGGGAACTGTCGAGCAGTACTTC. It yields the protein CASSSGQGTVEQYF.

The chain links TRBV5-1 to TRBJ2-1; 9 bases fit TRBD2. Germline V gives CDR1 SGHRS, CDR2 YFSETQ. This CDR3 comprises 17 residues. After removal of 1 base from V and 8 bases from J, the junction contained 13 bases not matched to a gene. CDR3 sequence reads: CASSLPLLSGRWDEQFF. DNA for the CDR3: TGCGCCAGCAGCTTGCCCTTACTTAGCGGGAGATGGGATGAGCAGTTCTTC.

CDR3: CASSPALLMNTEAFF. The CDR3 DNA is TGTGCCAGCAGTCCCGCCCTACTCATGAACACTGAAGCTTTCTTT. The V gene is TRBV27, the J gene TRBJ1-1; D unclear. V was cut by 5 bases and J by 0 bases, with 13 bases left in between. Germline values: CDR1 MNHEY, CDR2 SMNVEV (reference sequence). This CDR3 is built from 15 residues.

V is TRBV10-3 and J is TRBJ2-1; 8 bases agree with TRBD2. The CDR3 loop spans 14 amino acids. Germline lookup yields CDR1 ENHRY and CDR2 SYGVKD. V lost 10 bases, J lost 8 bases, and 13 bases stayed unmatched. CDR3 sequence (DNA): TGTGCCACCTCCGGGACTAGGTCTACGGATGAGCAGTTCTTC. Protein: CATSGTRSTDEQFF.

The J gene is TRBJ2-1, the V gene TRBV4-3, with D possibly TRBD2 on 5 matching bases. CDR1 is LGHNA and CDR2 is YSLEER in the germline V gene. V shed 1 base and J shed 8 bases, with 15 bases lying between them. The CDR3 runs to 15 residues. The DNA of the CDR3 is TGCGCCAGCAGCCAAGGGCTGGGAGCGACGGATGAGCAGTTCTTC. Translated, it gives CASSQGLGATDEQFF.

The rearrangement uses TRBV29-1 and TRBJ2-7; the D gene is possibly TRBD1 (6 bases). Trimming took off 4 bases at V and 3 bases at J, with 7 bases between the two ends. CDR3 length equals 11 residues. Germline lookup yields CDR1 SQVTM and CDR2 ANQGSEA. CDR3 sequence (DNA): TGCAGCGTTGCACAGGGCTACGAGCAGTACTTC. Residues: CSVAQGYEQYF.

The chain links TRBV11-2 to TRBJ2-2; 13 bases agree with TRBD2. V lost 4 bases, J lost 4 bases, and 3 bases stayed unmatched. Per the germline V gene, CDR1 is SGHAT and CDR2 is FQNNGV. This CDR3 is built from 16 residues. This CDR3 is CASSWTSGRITGELFF. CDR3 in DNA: TGTGCCAGCAGCTGGACTAGCGGGAGAATCACCGGGGAGCTGTTTTTT.

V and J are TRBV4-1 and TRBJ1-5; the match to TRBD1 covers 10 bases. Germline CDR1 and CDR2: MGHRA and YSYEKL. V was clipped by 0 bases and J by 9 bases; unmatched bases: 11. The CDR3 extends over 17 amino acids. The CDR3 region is CASSQDGGQGQDLPQHF. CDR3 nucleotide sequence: TGCGCCAGCAGCCAAGATGGGGGACAGGGGCAAGATCTGCCCCAGCATTTT.

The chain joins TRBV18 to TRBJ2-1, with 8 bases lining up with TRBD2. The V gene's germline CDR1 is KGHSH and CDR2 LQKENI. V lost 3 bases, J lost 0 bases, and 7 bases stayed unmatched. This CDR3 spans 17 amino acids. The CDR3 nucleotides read TGTGCCAGCTCACCTATGCCGGGAGGGTACTCCTACAATGAGCAGTTCTTC. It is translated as CASSPMPGGYSYNEQFF.

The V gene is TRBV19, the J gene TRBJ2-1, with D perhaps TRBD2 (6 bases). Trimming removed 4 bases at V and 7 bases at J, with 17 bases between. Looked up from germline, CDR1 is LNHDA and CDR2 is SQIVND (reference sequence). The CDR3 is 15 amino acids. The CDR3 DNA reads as TGTGCCAGTAGTAATCGGGGGACTTCCGGGAATGAGCAGTTCTTC. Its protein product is CASSNRGTSGNEQFF.

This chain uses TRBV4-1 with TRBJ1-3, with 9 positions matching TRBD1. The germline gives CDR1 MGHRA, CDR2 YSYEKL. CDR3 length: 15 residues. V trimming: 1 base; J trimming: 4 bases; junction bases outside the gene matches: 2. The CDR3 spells CASSQAGQGGNTIYF. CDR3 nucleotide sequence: TGCGCCAGCAGCCAAGCGGGACAGGGAGGAAACACCATATATTTT.

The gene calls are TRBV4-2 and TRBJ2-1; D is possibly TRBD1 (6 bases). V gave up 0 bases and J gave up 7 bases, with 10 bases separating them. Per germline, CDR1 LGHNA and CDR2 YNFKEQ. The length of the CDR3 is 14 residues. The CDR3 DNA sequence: TGTGCCAGCAGCCAAGAACAGGGCGGGAATGAGCAGTTCTTC. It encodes CASSQEQGGNEQFF.

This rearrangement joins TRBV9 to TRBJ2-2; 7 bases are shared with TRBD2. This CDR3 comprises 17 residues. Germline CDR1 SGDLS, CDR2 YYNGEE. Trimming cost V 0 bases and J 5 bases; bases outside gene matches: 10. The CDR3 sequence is CASSVDEGGRYTGELFF. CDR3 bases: TGTGCCAGCAGCGTAGATGAAGGCGGGAGATATACCGGGGAGCTGTTTTTT.